Sequencing of this T cell receptor beta chain was carried out in a study of blood T cell repertoires in COVID-19. Turning to the study itself: Samples representing acute and convalescent COVID-19 were sourced from the United States, Italy and Spain. The analysed material was cDNA or gDNA that came from T cells, B-cell-depleted T cells, or PBMCs.

Repertoires were generated with immunoSEQ multiplex PCR, while TCRdb's copy carries only in-frame clones and drops some. This sample yields roughly 150,000 clones, of which over 75% are seen a single time; more than 40% belongs to the top ten. This CDR3 is built from 15 residues. V shed 4 bases and J shed 0 bases, with 13 bases lying between them. CDR1 is SGHRS and CDR2 is YFSETQ in the germline V gene. V gene TRBV5-1 combines with J gene TRBJ1-2, with D possibly being TRBD1 (6 bases). The sample taken for sequencing was peripheral blood. This TCR came from a human donor in a cohort sampled during active COVID-19. CDR3 bases: TGCGCCAGCAGCCTGGGGGGCAGTTCTAACTATGGCTACACCTTC. Translation: CASSLGGSSNYGYTF.